This TCR beta chain was captured in a study of cytomegalovirus exposure and HLA in healthy donors (dated by TCRdb to 2017 to 2019). About the study as a whole: In an earlier analysis of 450 to 750 of the donors, under 300 Gb of sequence data and approximately 100 million unique TCR beta sequences from roughly 180 million T cells were reported. Using immunosequencing, the study profiled T cell repertoires from some 670 subjects and related those repertoires to cytomegalovirus serostatus. All discovery cohort repertoires had been generated using a single sequencing platform. On average, roughly 200,000 unique TCR beta nucleotide sequences were sequenced per donor among more than 350 genotyped donors of the cohort, with roughly 18% of those sequences being non-productive. Donor age, sex, ethnicity and CMV serostatus were compiled alongside the repertoire data. Roughly 5 DR-DQ haplotypes were handled as single units for association and clustering because linkage in the cohort was strong. The study aimed to test whether signatures of past pathogen exposure could be identified by cataloging public T cell receptors. Of the roughly 390 genotyped donors, 65% to 90% fell in the genetic ancestry cluster associated with self-reported Caucasian donors. An early release covering roughly 640 HLA-typed donors comprised about 320 gigabases of sequencing data and approximately 85 million unique TCR sequences. To predict cytomegalovirus infection status, the study combined high-throughput TCR immunosequencing, statistical association of individual TCRs with disease status, and machine learning. An earlier analysis of 587 of the donors used high-throughput TCR beta sequencing to judge whether each TCR beta V gene segment behaved as functional or pseudogenic. Genome-wide SNP genotypes for about three fifths of the roughly 700 donors were used in a later genetic analysis, which treated that subset as a discovery cohort. Rather than using new phenotypic data, the later analysis identified candidate immune exposures from TCR beta sequences and from how often those sequences occurred across donors. The number of typed donors differed by locus: roughly 629-640 for A, B, C, DRB1 and DQB1; 500 to 550 for DQA1; 600 to 610 for DPA1; and roughly 490 for DPB1. In addition to the first cohort of 500 to 850 subjects, a separate validation cohort of around 110 different subjects was used. A later analysis re-analyzed previously published TCR beta repertoires from 550 to 700 donors and added high-resolution HLA genotyping to study TCR occurrence patterns. HLA typing covered class I and class II loci at four-digit resolution. Here is what the overall study found, with its caveats: Most TCR sequences were observed very rarely across donors, whereas some public TCRs were present in many individuals. When HLA alleles, especially DR and DQ, strongly co-occurred, TCR associations were difficult to assign to individual alleles. An earlier analysis of 450 to 750 of the donors showed that most TCR beta V segments appeared in productive rearrangements either about 90% or about 30% of the time, which broadly matched IMGT annotations. The earlier analysis of a few hundred of the donors excluded approximately 17 rarely observed V segments, including chromosome 9 orphons, because counts were too low. A group of highly shared sequence variants was considered likely to be a technical artifact of the sequencing pipeline. A later analysis found that HLA-associated TCR beta chains were more clonally expanded and had lower generation probabilities than equally common non-associated chains. Immune exposure information for the cohort was limited to CMV serostatus. Roughly uniform sequencing depth across donors was assumed in presence/absence analyses, although this assumption may not hold. A further reported finding was that TCR beta sequences accurately predicted the HLA-A and HLA-B alleles for most subjects in the first cohort. In a later analysis, several top co-occurrence clusters were reported to appear linked to parvovirus B19, influenza, CMV and Epstein-Barr virus. Compared with the 666-donor mean, donors in an Asian-associated ancestry cluster had fewer N-insertions in productive TCRs, according to a later genetic analysis. A later genetic analysis associated a missense DCLRE1C variant with V-gene and J-gene trimming of TCR beta chains, and an independent cohort replicated the association. In both the original and validation cohorts, the classifier was reported to diagnose cytomegalovirus status with high specificity and sensitivity. According to the authors, the approach could potentially be generalized to other disease states and immunological phenotypes. A later analysis found that most CMV-associated TCR beta chains appeared HLA-restricted, with HLA associations seemingly driven largely by CMV exposure. According to a later analysis, TCR association rates differed among HLA loci, with DRB1 alleles showing the most associated TCRs and HLA-C alleles showing the fewest. A total of fewer than 200 TCR beta chains were listed by the study as associated with cytomegalovirus. The cohort was sequenced for TCR beta chains only, and without alpha or paired-chain data the features that could be detected were limited. A few of the identified cytomegalovirus-associated TCR beta chains were confirmed in vitro to be specific for cytomegalovirus antigens. A later analysis associated roughly 17,000 TCR beta sequences with specific HLA alleles at a false discovery rate of 0.05. The 87-base-pair reads could not distinguish some IMGT-functional V segments, including TRBV6-2 and TRBV6-3, so those segments were excluded. Because some donors lacked HLA typing at each locus, the association tests relied only on the typed subset. Correlated functional status among segregating V segments might reflect linkage disequilibrium, but an unknown experimental factor could not be ruled out.

Libraries were built with the immunoSEQ multiplex PCR assay. For the multiplex PCR, a mixture combining 60 forward primers for TCR Vbeta segments and 13 reverse primers for TCR Jbeta segments was used. The CDR3 region of rearranged TCR beta genes was amplified from genomic DNA with a multiplex PCR assay. The Illumina HiSeq System was used to sequence the amplified TCR beta libraries as 87-base-pair reads. On the authors' methods: Across the 700 or so repertoires, a later analysis counted 60 million to 90 million unique TCR beta chains, roughly 11 million of which were shared by at least two donors. Raw reads were error-corrected and collapsed into unique sequences with a nearest-neighbor algorithm that merged closely related sequences to remove PCR and sequencing errors. V, D and J gene segments were assigned by aligning CDR3 sequences to IMGT reference sequences. For a sequence to be retained, a match of at least six nucleotides was required to both a V gene segment and a J gene segment. Rearrangements were classified as productive when the CDR3 lacked stop codons and remained in frame with V and J, and all other rearrangements were classified as non-productive. CDR3 was defined according to IMGT convention as the region running from the second conserved V-encoded cysteine to the conserved J-encoded phenylalanine. Sequences without an unambiguous match to a single V gene segment were excluded from the earlier analysis of about 640 of the donors. An earlier analysis of over 450 of the donors classified V segments as functional when productive rearrangements were above 56.7% and as segregating when the standard deviation between donors was above 5%. A statistical classification framework was developed to diagnose cytomegalovirus status using the catalog of TCR beta chain sequences. V and J gene assignment, in a later analysis, came from comparing TCR nucleotide sequences with IMGT/GENE-DB human TR gene sequences. In a later analysis, CDR3 sequences and most-parsimonious VDJ recombination scenarios were assigned using the TCRdist pipeline. A later analysis defined each TCR beta chain by its CDR3 amino acid sequence plus V-gene family, and excluded reads lacking a unique V-gene family. In a later analysis, nearly 600 highly shared, low-generation-probability nucleotide sequences were removed to address suspected cross-contamination and a sequencing artifact. For each public chain, a later analysis derived a clonal expansion index from normalized ranks of inferred template counts within each repertoire. Generation probabilities in a later analysis came from a VDJ recombination model fitted to out-of-frame rearrangements, and those results were checked against IGoR. A later analysis scored TCR-TCR, TCR-HLA and TCR-CMV co-occurrence with hypergeometric tests, applying a repertoire-size bias correction to TCR pairs. In a later analysis, false discovery rates were estimated by permuting HLA or CMV assignments 20 times. In a later analysis, co-occurring TCRs were grouped using DBSCAN, with TCRdist sequence similarity added in when clustering inside HLA-allele-positive subsets. For co-occurrence clustering, repertoires with fewer than 30,000 or more than 120,000 public chains were excluded, along with five or six repertoires with anomalous nucleotide sharing. TCRdb stores this immuneACCESS table with in-frame sequences only. Part of the clones is absent; in the studies checked, under half of the shortfall reflects unresolved V genes, and no reason is known for the rest. The V and J calls and clone size were taken over from that table, and D and trimming were inferred from the DNA. The sample profile shows fewer than 250,000 clones; about 85% of them were found once. The ten largest clones add up to about a tenth of the sample.

A note on this clone: Its specific antigen is unknown. No much larger clone exists at a distance of one base, and base qualities are not known.

The cohort consisted of approximately 670 healthy bone marrow donors. At the time of sampling, every cohort member was nominally healthy, though immune exposures that went unrecorded were likely present. The donor tested CMV seropositive, placing the donor among the approximately 310 seropositive members of the cohort. A peripheral blood sample was provided by each donor, and peripheral blood mononuclear cells were used for TCR beta sequencing. The Qiagen DNeasy Blood Extraction Kit was used to extract genomic DNA from the blood cell samples. As encoded in the germline V gene, CDR1 is SGHRS while CDR2 is YFSETQ. The CDR3 holds 21 amino acids from the cysteine to the phenylalanine. Here the CDR3 DNA is all that survives: 63 bases in frame from base 1. Trimming takes 0 bases off V and 5 bases off J; junction bases not matched to a gene: 24.

Material for sequencing was PBMCs. The clonotype was recovered from a woman between 50 and 59 years old in good health and CMV-seropositive. The rearranged chain carries TRBV5-1 and TRBJ1-2, with 8 middle bases fitting TRBD1. The nucleotides read TGCGCCAGCAGCTTGGTTGGGGGATTACGACCGGCGGACAGGGACCTATATGGCTACACCTTC. It codes for CASSLVGGLRPADRDLYGYTF.